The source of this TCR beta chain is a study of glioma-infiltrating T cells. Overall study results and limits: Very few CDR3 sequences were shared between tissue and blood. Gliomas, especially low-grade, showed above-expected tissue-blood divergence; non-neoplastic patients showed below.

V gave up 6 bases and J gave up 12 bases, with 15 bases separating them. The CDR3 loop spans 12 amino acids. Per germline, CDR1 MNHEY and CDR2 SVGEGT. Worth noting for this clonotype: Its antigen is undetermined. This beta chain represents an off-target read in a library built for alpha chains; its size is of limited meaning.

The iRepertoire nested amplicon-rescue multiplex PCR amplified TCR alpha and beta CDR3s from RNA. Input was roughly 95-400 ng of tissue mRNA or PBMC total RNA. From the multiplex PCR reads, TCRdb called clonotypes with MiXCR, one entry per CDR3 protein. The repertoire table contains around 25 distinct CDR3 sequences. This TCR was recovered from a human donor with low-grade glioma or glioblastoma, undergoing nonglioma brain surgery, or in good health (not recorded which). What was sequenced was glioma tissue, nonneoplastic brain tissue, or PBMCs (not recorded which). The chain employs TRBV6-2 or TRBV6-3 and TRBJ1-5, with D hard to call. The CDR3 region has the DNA TGTGCCAGCAGACTCAGAAGGGAGGTCCAGCATTTT. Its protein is CASRLRREVQHF.